This is a list of T cell receptor beta chains from one sample in a study of cytomegalovirus exposure and HLA in healthy donors. The repertoire was sequenced with immunoSEQ multiplex PCR; TCRdb's copy has only in-frame clones and lacks some. The table has roughly 120,000 clones, approximately 91% seen once; the top ten hold less than 2.5%. The specimen sequenced was PBMCs. These receptors all come from a woman aged 18-29 years in good health and CMV-seronegative. Both conserved end residues are part of each CDR3. The order of the fields is J gene, D gene, clone size, V gene, CDR3 DNA, CDR3 protein. The D gene is left open where the match is weak. Some rows mark clone size as missing; the rest say once, few, many or name a class of expanded clone.

TRBJ2-7 | . | few | TRBV27 | TGTGCCAGCAGTCCCCAAATCGCGGGACGCTACGAGCAGTACTTC | CASSPQIAGRYEQYF
TRBJ2-7 | TRBD1 | . | TRBV7-8 | TGTGCCAGCAGCTTAGAAGGGGGCGCCGTGTACGAGCAGTACTTC | CASSLEGGAVYEQYF
TRBJ1-2 | TRBD1 | . | TRBV18 | TGTGCCAGCTCACCCGAACCTTCACAGGGGGATGGCTACACCTTC | CASSPEPSQGDGYTF
TRBJ2-1 | . | . | TRBV7-9 | TGTGCCAGCAGCGCGACGGGCTCCTACAATGAGCAGTTCTTC | CASSATGSYNEQFF
TRBJ2-7 | . | . | TRBV5-6 | TGTGCCAGCAGCCTAGGTGCTTTAGAGCAGTACTTC | CASSLGALEQYF
TRBJ1-6 | TRBD1 | . | TRBV6-1 | TGTGCCAGCAGTGGTGGAGGACAGGGGGCCGGGAGTTCACCCCTCCACTTT | CASSGGGQGAGSSPLHF
TRBJ1-5 | TRBD1 | once | TRBV28 | TGTGCCAGCAGTTGGGGGGGCAGGGGGCGGAGGGCAAATCAGCCCCAGCATTTT | CASSWGGRGRRANQPQHF
TRBJ1-3 | TRBD1 | once | TRBV5-6 | TGTGCCAGCAGACGAACAGGGGACTCTGGAAACACCATATATTTT | CASRRTGDSGNTIYF
TRBJ1-5 | . | few | TRBV16 | TGTGCCAGCAGCCATGACAGGATTAGCAATCAGCCCCAGCATTTT | CASSHDRISNQPQHF
TRBJ2-1 | TRBD2 | . | TRBV6-1 | TGTGCCAGCAGTGCTCTAGCGGGGGGGCGAAATGAGCAGTTCTTC | CASSALAGGRNEQFF
TRBJ1-1 | . | . | TRBV5-4 | TGTGCCAGCAGCCCTGGGCAGGGGAACACTGAAGCTTTCTTT | CASSPGQGNTEAFF
TRBJ2-6 | . | . | TRBV27 | TGTGCCAGCAGACCGGGACACTACGACCCTGGGGCCAACGTCCTGACTTTC | CASRPGHYDPGANVLTF
TRBJ2-1 | TRBD1 | . | TRBV5-1 | TGCGCCAGCAGCTCCCCGAAGAGGACAGGGAGGAATGAGCAGTTCTTC | CASSSPKRTGRNEQFF
TRBJ1-2 | TRBD1 | . | TRBV27 | TGTGCCAGCAGCCAAAGGCACAGGGGTGTGGATGGCTACACCTTC | CASSQRHRGVDGYTF
TRBJ1-6 | TRBD1 | . | TRBV11-2 | TGTGCCAGCAGCCCAAAGGGGACAGGAATTAATTCACCCCTCCACTTT | CASSPKGTGINSPLHF
TRBJ1-1 | TRBD1 | once | TRBV19 | TGTGCCAGTAGCCCCCGCCGGGACAGGGCCCCTGAAGCTTTCTTT | CASSPRRDRAPEAFF
TRBJ2-3 | TRBD1 | . | TRBV19 | TGTGCCAGTAGTGTGGACAGGGGGCAAGATACGCAGTATTTT | CASSVDRGQDTQYF
TRBJ2-1 | TRBD2 | . | TRBV6-6 | TGTGCCAGCAGCGGGACTAGCGCCTCCGCGGGGCAGTTCTTC | CASSGTSASAGQFF
TRBJ1-3 | . | . | TRBV4-3 | TGCGCCAGCAGCCAAGGGGAGGTCCGGCCAGGAAACACCATATATTTT | CASSQGEVRPGNTIYF
TRBJ2-3 | TRBD2 | . | TRBV29-1 | TGCAGCGTTGATTGGGTAGCGGGGGGGCGGAGGACAGATACGCAGTATTTT | CSVDWVAGGRRTDTQYF
TRBJ2-2 | TRBD2 | once | TRBV30 | TGTGCCTGGAGTGTCCTCTCTAGCGGGAAGGCCACCGGGGAGCTGTTTTTT | CAWSVLSSGKATGELFF
TRBJ2-3 | TRBD2 | . | TRBV7-9 | TGTGCCAGCAGCTTAGGTGGGTCTAGCGGGGGCTCCACAGATACGCAGTATTTT | CASSLGGSSGGSTDTQYF
TRBJ2-6 | TRBD2 | . | TRBV7-9 | TGTGCCAGCAGCTTTAGCGGGACTGGGGCCAACGTCCTGACTTTC | CASSFSGTGANVLTF
TRBJ2-1 | TRBD2 | . | TRBV9 | TGTGCCAGCAGCGAGCGGGAGAGTAATGAGCAGTTCTTC | CASSERESNEQFF
TRBJ2-5 | . | . | TRBV29-1 | TGCAGCGTTGAACAGGGGCGAGAGACCCAGTACTTC | CSVEQGRETQYF
TRBJ2-5 | . | . | TRBV5-1 | TGCGCCAGCAGCTTGGCCCAGGTTGGACAAGAGACCCAGTACTTC | CASSLAQVGQETQYF
TRBJ2-7 | TRBD2 | . | TRBV2 | TGTGCCAGCAGTGAAGCCACGACTAGCGGGACGTACGAGCAGTACTTC | CASSEATTSGTYEQYF
TRBJ1-5 | TRBD1 | . | TRBV5-4 | TGTGCCAGCAGGAATGACAGGGAACGTAATCAGCCCCAGCATTTT | CASRNDRERNQPQHF
TRBJ1-4 | . | . | TRBV6-5 | TGTGCCAGCAGTTACCGGCAGGGTCATGAAAAACTGTTTTTT | CASSYRQGHEKLFF
TRBJ1-2 | . | . | TRBV30 | TGTGCCTGGAGGTCGGAGGGTAAGAACTATGGCTACACCTTC | CAWRSEGKNYGYTF
TRBJ1-2 | . | once | TRBV6-1 | TGTGCCAGCAGTGAAATGGAATTGACAGGCTATGGCTACACCTTC | CASSEMELTGYGYTF